Described below is a single TCR beta chain sequence and its context. Its antigen is undetermined. CDR3 size: 15 residues. Germline V CDR1 and CDR2: MNHEY, SVGAGI. With V trimmed by 2 bases and J by 6 bases, 8 bases remained unmatched. The sample comes from a study of CD8 T cells in Susac syndrome. Roughly 0.45 to 1 ug RNA was reverse transcribed with random hexamers. Multiplex PCR with immunoSEQ amplified the TCR beta CDR3 across 54 Vbeta and 13 Jbeta. Using its own MiXCR run on the immunoSEQ multiplex PCR reads, TCRdb lists one record per CDR3 protein. This sample has 150,000 or so distinct CDR3 sequences, with roughly 95% found just once. High-throughput TCR beta sequencing covered peripheral CD8+ and CD4+ T cells. FACS enriched CD8+ TEMRA cells, while bulk CD8+ and CD4+ were negatively isolated. Whole-study results and caveats: The study conceded that its TCR sequencing and HLA analysis involved relatively few individuals.

This TCR was recovered from a human donor with multiple sclerosis. Sequences were obtained from CD4+ T cells from PBMCs. The chain carries TRBV6-5 and TRBJ2-7; 9 bases fit TRBD1. The CDR3 is CASSYGSGQGPEQYF. DNA for the CDR3: TGTGCCAGCAGTTACGGGTCCGGACAGGGGCCCGAGCAGTACTTC.